Here is one T cell receptor beta chain with its context. The sample originates from a study of spatial heterogeneity in lung cancer. A unique molecular identifier was attached to every TCR cDNA molecule. TCRdb ran MiXCR on the 5' RACE reads and lists one entry per CDR3 protein. The data hold 7,000 or so distinct CDR3 sequences, with 15% to 20% observed a single time. Time point described: sample taken at primary tumor resection. No cells were sorted before sequencing. The whole RNA sequenced was extracted from tumor, nontumor lung or frozen PBMC. This CDR3 is 17 amino acids long. Germline values: CDR1 LGHNT, CDR2 FRNRAP. The V and J ends lost 1 base and 1 base, in that order; junction bases with no gene match: 3.

The sequence was obtained from a female donor with early-stage non-small cell lung cancer. Sequencing was performed on PBMCs, taken at surgery. The chain employs TRBV12-5 and TRBJ2-1, with 11 bases aligning to TRBD2. The CDR3 here is CASGLGGLAASYNEQFF. The CDR3 nucleotides are TGTGCTAGTGGTTTGGGGGGACTAGCGGCTTCCTACAATGAGCAGTTCTTC.